The present T cell receptor (beta chain) was sequenced within a study of cytomegalovirus exposure and HLA in healthy donors. This CDR3 contains 14 residues. Germline V lookup: CDR1 PRHDT, CDR2 FYEKMQ (reference sequence). The ends lost 5 bases at V and 4 bases at J; junction bases unmatched: 5. PCR involved 60 Vbeta and 13 Jbeta primers. Sequencing was performed with immunoSEQ multiplex PCR; in TCRdb, only in-frame clones are kept and a portion is missing. The sample contains 55,000 to 75,000 clones, approximately 67% of which appear only once. The chain couples TRBV13 to TRBJ2-7; TRBD2 matches at 10 bases. This TCR was recovered from a man younger than 40 in good health and CMV-seronegative. The specimen sequenced was PBMCs. CDR3 DNA sequence: TGTGCCAGCAGCCGAAGCGGGGGGGCGTACGAGCAGTACTTC. Protein sequence: CASSRSGGAYEQYF.